This is a list of T cell receptor beta chains from one sample in a study of OX40 agonist ivuxolimab in advanced cancers. Profiled with immunoSEQ multiplex PCR; TCRdb holds only in-frame clones, not every one. The sample yields 45,000 or so clones, approximately 80% seen once. The starting material was CD4+ or CD8+ T cells sorted from blood, obtained in a trial of the OX40 agonist ivuxolimab. All receptors come from an adult with an advanced solid tumor such as melanoma, head and neck, liver or kidney cancer. Both conserved end residues are part of each CDR3. The D gene is left open where the match is weak. Expanded clones are given a class, and other clones once, few, many or no size at all.

v_call	clone_size	j_call	d_call	cdr3_nt	cdr3_aa
TRBV9	few	TRBJ2-1	TRBD2	TGTGCCAGCAGCGTACGGACTAGCGGGAGTTCAGATGAGCAGTTCTTC	CASSVRTSGSSDEQFF
TRBV27	NA	TRBJ2-7	NA	TGTGCCAGCAGAGGTAGTAGTCGCTACGAGCGGTACTTC	CASRGSSRYERYF
TRBV18	NA	TRBJ2-2	NA	TGTGCCAGCTCACCACGGGCACGAGAGGGTACCGGGGAGCTGTTTTTT	CASSPRAREGTGELFF
TRBV21-1	NA	TRBJ2-1	NA	TGTGCCAGCAGCAAAGAGGGTGAGAATGAGCAGTTCTTC	CASSKEGENEQFF
TRBV2	few	TRBJ1-4	NA	TGTGCCAGCAGTGAAAGCCATGGGGCCGGGGAAAAACTGTTTTTT	CASSESHGAGEKLFF
TRBV19	NA	TRBJ2-7	TRBD1	TGTGCCAGTAGTAGGGGACAGTCCTACGAGCAGTACTTC	CASSRGQSYEQYF
TRBV9	once	TRBJ2-3	NA	TGTGCCAGCAGCGTAAGCCAGTCTATCGGCGCCCCGCAGTATTTT	CASSVSQSIGAPQYF
TRBV27	NA	TRBJ2-3	NA	TGTGCCAGCAGTCCCCTGGGGAGAGATACGCAGTATTTT	CASSPLGRDTQYF
TRBV7-2	NA	TRBJ2-3	TRBD2	TGTGCCAGCAGCTTATCATCGGGAGGCAACACAGATACGCAGTATTTT	CASSLSSGGNTDTQYF
TRBV2	NA	TRBJ2-7	NA	TGTGCCAGCGGTCCGGAAGTCTACGAGCAGTACTTC	CASGPEVYEQYF
TRBV18	NA	TRBJ2-5	NA	TGTGCCAGCTCACGTGGAACAGGGACTCAAGAGACCCAGTACTTC	CASSRGTGTQETQYF
TRBV5-1	NA	TRBJ2-6	NA	TGCGCCAGCAGCTTGAGATCCCAGGTCCTTTCCTCTGGGGCCAACGTCCTGACTTTC	CASSLRSQVLSSGANVLTF
TRBV7-2	NA	TRBJ2-3	NA	TGTGCCAGCAGCTTACCCAGCACAGATACGCAGTATTTT	CASSLPSTDTQYF
TRBV6-5	NA	TRBJ2-4	NA	TGTGCCAGCAGTTACTCGGGCAGAGGGAGCCGAAACATTCAGTACTTC	CASSYSGRGSRNIQYF
TRBV6-1	NA	TRBJ2-7	NA	TGTGCCAGCAGGAAAGGTACCGCACCTGTCTACGAGCAGTACTTC	CASRKGTAPVYEQYF
TRBV5-3	few	TRBJ2-1	TRBD2	TGTGCCAGAAGCGCTTTGCGGGGGGCCTACGCCTACAATGAGCAGTTCTTC	CARSALRGAYAYNEQFF
TRBV29-1	NA	TRBJ1-1	TRBD1	TGCAGCGTTCGGACAGGGGCGAACACTGAAGCTTTCTTT	CSVRTGANTEAFF
TRBV9	NA	TRBJ2-1	TRBD2	TGTGCCAGCAGCTTTAGCGGGAGGGGGGATGAGCAGTTCTTC	CASSFSGRGDEQFF
TRBV7-6	NA	TRBJ2-1	NA	TGTGCCAGCAGCTTAGATACCTCAACGAGGGGCAATGAGCAGTTCTTC	CASSLDTSTRGNEQFF
TRBV7-2	few	TRBJ1-1	NA	TGTGCCAGCAGCTTAATGGCAATGTACGCTTTCTTT	CASSLMAMYAFF